What follows is one T cell receptor beta chain and its context. Its specific antigen is unknown. The input lacks base qualities; no much larger clone sits a single base away. A single peripheral blood draw of approximately 0.11 L on average was collected from each donor into heparinised tubes. Using a panel that included CD45RO, CCR7, CD25, CD127, CD95 and CD27, naive, central memory, regulatory and stem cell-like memory CD4+ T cells were sorted on a BD FACSAria II. Every sorted population had a purity above 95%. PBMCs were isolated immediately by Lymphoprep density gradient centrifugation and stained directly without culture. So that batch effects would be minimized, each experiment stained and sorted samples in pairs, pairing one healthy donor with one patient. These data are taken from a study of beta chain features in type 1 diabetes (dated by TCRdb to 2017 to 2018). As for the study more broadly: Mean age, gender distribution, total cell number and subset yield were not different between patients and healthy donors. Across all samples, around 100 million sorted cells were examined, and cell number per subset correlated strongly with RNA yield. In the study, TCRB repertoires of sorted circulating CD4+ T cell subsets from recently diagnosed type 1 diabetes patients were compared with those of matched healthy donors. Regulatory and stem cell-like memory subsets were isolated from only 8 patients and roughly 8 healthy donors, whereas naive and central memory subsets came from all 30 or so donors. Overall results and qualifications from the work: Only small numbers of individuals were included in the HLA sub-analyses, which left unresolved whether HLA type had any influence on TCRB rearrangement. Type 1 diabetes patients showed a moderate but significant shortening of TCRB CDR3 length in all four CD4+ subsets. PCR might favor shorter templates, but patient and control samples were amplified and corrected together, so any skew would affect both groups equally. The naive, central memory and regulatory TCRB repertoires appeared to resemble one another more closely among patients than among healthy donors. Because cDNA was sequenced instead of genomic DNA, activated cells with high expression could be over-represented, although the groups did not differ in activation or CD3 levels. Fewer insertions and more nucleotide deletions at VDJ recombination sites were observed in patients with type 1 diabetes, implying thymic rearrangement abnormalities.

All of the isolated RNA was reverse transcribed with the High Capacity cDNA Reverse Transcription Kit, so expressed TCRB transcripts were sequenced. Deep immunoSEQ sequencing was applied to naive, central memory and regulatory T cell samples, giving an average of approximately 4 million total reads per sample. After sorted cells were lysed in RLT buffer, RNA was extracted with DNase-treated RNeasy Micro or Mini kits, with the choice depending on cell number. To prevent cross-contamination, every cell subset was processed on its own, while patient and healthy donor samples were processed together. TCRB sequences were amplified from cDNA with the immunoSEQ multiplex PCR, producing 87-bp fragments spanning the CDR3 region. The amplicons were sequenced using the Illumina HiSeq platform. On the study's bioinformatics: Synthetic template baselines were used to correct PCR bias computationally, reads within Hamming distance 2 were collapsed, and singletons that could not be merged were discarded. Reads were aligned against IMGT to assign V, D and J genes, CDR3 length and insertions or deletions at six rearrangement sites. Clonotype counts were normalized to sorted cell number within each subset before computing true diversity and Gini coefficients with the tcR R package. The overlap coefficient, calculated on TCRB nucleotide sequences, was used to measure repertoire sharing. Out-of-frame TCRB sequences from naive cells were analyzed to stand in for the pre-selection repertoire. Entries here come from immuneACCESS through TCRdb and include only in-frame sequences with V and J called. Some clones fail to appear in such tables; in the studies checked, an unresolved V gene covers under half of the shortfall, and the cause of the remainder is unknown. Clone size and the V and J calls come from that table; the DNA yielded D and trimming. The table for this sample lists about 250,000 clones; 11% to 15% of them were counted only once. The ten most abundant clones make up about 0.03% of the sample.

Spanning cysteine to phenylalanine, the CDR3 consists of 16 amino acids. Only CDR3 DNA remains: 48 bases, in frame from the first base. Ends trimmed: V by 5 bases, J by 5 bases; bases unmatched to a gene: 11. Looking up the germline V gene yields CDR1 SGHVS and CDR2 FNYEAQ. The TCR was taken from a woman in her 40s in good health. The sequencing input was naive CD4+ T cells from blood. The cell subset or site tag for this specimen amounts to: true naive CD4+ T cells. The chain couples TRBV7-6 to TRBJ2-7; 11 bases in between match TRBD2. The bases read TGTGCCAGCAGCCCCCACCGACTAGCGGGGTACCACGAGCAGTACTTC. It is translated as CASSPHRLAGYHEQYF. Joined to the reference TRBV7-6 and TRBJ2-7 proteins, this CDR3 gives the full variable domain: GAGVSQSPRYKVTKRGQDVALRCDPISGHVSLYWYRQALGQGPEFLTYFNYEAQQDKSGLPNDRFSAERPEGSISTLTIQRTEQRDSAMYRCASSPHRLAGYHEQYFGPGTRLTVT.